Presented here are 6 T cell receptor beta chains from one specimen sequenced in a study of control samples from healthy donors and cancer patients. Generated by immunoSEQ multiplex PCR, the TCRdb table keeps only in-frame clones and is missing some. In the table there are 95,000 to 130,000 clones, roughly 93% of which are singletons. Material: blood. The receptors here all came from a man aged 30-40 years in good health.

This chain connects TRBV2 to TRBJ1-3, with 9 bases matching TRBD1. The V and J ends lost 5 bases and 0 bases, in that order; junction bases with no gene match: 5. The CDR3 runs to 16 residues. Germline CDR1 SNHLY, CDR2 FYNNEI. The CDR3 region is CASSWDRENSGNTIYF. Here the CDR3 DNA reads TGTGCCAGCAGTTGGGACAGGGAAAACTCTGGAAACACCATATATTTT.

The chain recombines TRBV4-1 with TRBJ2-7; 11 nucleotides agree with TRBD1. CDR3 size: 14 residues. J was trimmed by 3 bases and V by 4 bases; bases with no gene match: 2. Germline V lookup: CDR1 MGHRA, CDR2 YSYEKL. The CDR3 DNA reads as TGCGCCAGCAGCCGAGGGACAGGGGGCTACGAGCAGTACTTC. It translates to CASSRGTGGYEQYF.

The chain employs TRBV7-2 and TRBJ2-1, with 7 bases lining up with TRBD2. J gave up 5 bases and V 3 bases, and 1 base lay outside the gene matches. Germline CDR1 is SGHTA and CDR2 is FQGNSA. The CDR3 covers 13 residues. Here the CDR3 DNA reads TGTGCCAGCAGCTTGGGGACTAACAATGAGCAGTTCTTC. This encodes CASSLGTNNEQFF.

The chain combines TRBV7-2 with TRBJ2-3, with D possibly TRBD2 on 7 matching bases. Germline V gives CDR1 SGHTA, CDR2 FQGNSA. V lost 4 bases, J lost 1 base, and 21 bases lay in between. This CDR3 has 18 residues. CDR3 in amino acids: CASSSPGAGVVGTDTQYF. CDR3 nucleotides: TGTGCCAGCAGCTCCCCGGGGGCGGGGGTCGTGGGCACAGATACGCAGTATTTT.

The rearrangement uses TRBV6-1 and TRBJ2-5; unclear D gene. The ends were cut back, 6 bases at V and 1 base at J, with 12 bases in the middle. The CDR3 totals 14 residues. Germline V lookup: CDR1 MNHNS, CDR2 SASEGT. The CDR3 is CASSRGRLQETQYF. CDR3 bases: TGTGCCAGCAGCCGCGGACGGCTCCAAGAGACCCAGTACTTC.

The CDR3 is CASAGSNQPQHF. As DNA, the CDR3 is TGTGCCAGTGCGGGTAGCAATCAGCCCCAGCATTTT. The chain couples TRBV21-1 to TRBJ1-5. TRBV21-1 constitutes a pseudogene. This CDR3 contains 12 residues.